This T cell receptor (beta chain) is drawn from a study of blood T cells in healthy people across ages. Only a few counts were recorded for this clonotype. Its matching antigen is unknown. Notes on the study in general: Roughly linear age-related decline in beta diversity appeared, significant by age about 37. With naive T cell percentage, TCR beta diversity showed a strong correlation.

The CDR3 runs 19 residues. From germline, CDR1 is SGHRS and CDR2 YFSETQ. The ends were cut back, 2 bases at V and 6 bases at J, with 26 bases in the middle. It was with a sample-barcoded 5' primer and a J-beta primer mix that a second PCR of roughly 7 to 12 cycles was run. Using its own MiXCR run on the 5' RACE reads, TCRdb lists one record per CDR3 protein. Of about 1.1 million distinct CDR3 sequences listed, roughly two fifths were seen once; the top ten hold around 13%. Healthy Caucasian individuals from Russia aged roughly 6 to 90 served as donors. The sequence derives from a young man in good health. The chain is built from TRBV5-1 and TRBJ2-2; D may be TRBD2 (7 bases). Sequenced sample: blood. CDR3 sequence: CASSFLTPSVGGLAGELFF. CDR3 coding DNA: TGCGCCAGCAGCTTCCTAACCCCTTCGGTGGGGGGGCTTGCCGGGGAGCTGTTTTTT.